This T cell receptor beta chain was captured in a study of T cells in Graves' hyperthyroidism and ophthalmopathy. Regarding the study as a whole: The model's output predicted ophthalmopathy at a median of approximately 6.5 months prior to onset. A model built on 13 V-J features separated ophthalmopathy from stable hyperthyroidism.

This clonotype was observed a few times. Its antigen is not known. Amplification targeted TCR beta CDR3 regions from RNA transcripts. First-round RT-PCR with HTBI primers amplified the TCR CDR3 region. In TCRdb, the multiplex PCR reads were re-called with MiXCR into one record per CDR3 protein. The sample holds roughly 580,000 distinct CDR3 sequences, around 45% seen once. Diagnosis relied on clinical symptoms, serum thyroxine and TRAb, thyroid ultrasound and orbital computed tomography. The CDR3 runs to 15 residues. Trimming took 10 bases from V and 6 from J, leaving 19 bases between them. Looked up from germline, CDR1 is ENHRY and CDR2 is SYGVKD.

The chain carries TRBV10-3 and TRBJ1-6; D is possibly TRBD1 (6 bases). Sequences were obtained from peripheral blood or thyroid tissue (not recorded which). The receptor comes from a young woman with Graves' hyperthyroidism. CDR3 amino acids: CASSSVGAGNSPLHF. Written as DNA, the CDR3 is TGTGCCAGCAGCTCGGTGGGGGCGGGTAATTCACCCCTCCACTTT.